This section outlines one TCR beta chain sequence together with its context. The data belong to a study of blood T cell repertoires in COVID-19. Assay used: immunoSEQ multiplex PCR; TCRdb lists only in-frame clones, some missing. The sample yields more than 250,000 clones, around 85% seen once. The source material was PBMCs or T cells enriched from blood (not recorded which). This TCR derives from a man aged 25 to 40 who had recovered from COVID-19.

DNA for the CDR3: TGTGCCAGCAGTGAAGGCCAGGGGGCATGGCAGCCCCAGCATTTT. Protein: CASSEGQGAWQPQHF. This chain links TRBV2 with TRBJ1-5; 8 nucleotides match TRBD1. Losses at the gene ends were 1 base for V and 7 bases for J; bases not matched to a gene: 6. The germline V gene has CDR1 SNHLY and CDR2 FYNNEI. The CDR3 totals 15 residues.